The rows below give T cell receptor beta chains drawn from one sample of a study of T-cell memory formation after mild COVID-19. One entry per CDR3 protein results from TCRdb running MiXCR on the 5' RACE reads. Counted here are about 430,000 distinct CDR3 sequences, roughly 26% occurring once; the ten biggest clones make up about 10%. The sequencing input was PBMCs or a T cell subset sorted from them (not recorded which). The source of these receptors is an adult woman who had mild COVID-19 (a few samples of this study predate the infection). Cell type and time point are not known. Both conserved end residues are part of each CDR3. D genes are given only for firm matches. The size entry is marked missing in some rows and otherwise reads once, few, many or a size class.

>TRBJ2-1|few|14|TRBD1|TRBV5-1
TGCGCCAGCAGCCACGGACAGGGGGCCTATGAGCAGTTCTTC
CASSHGQGAYEQFF
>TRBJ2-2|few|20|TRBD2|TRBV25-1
TGTGCCAGCAGCCGACAGGGGAAGGGACTAGCGGGGTTGAACACCGGGGAGCTGTTTTTT
CASSRQGKGLAGLNTGELFF
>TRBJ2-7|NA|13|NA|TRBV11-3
TGTGCCAGCAGCTTAGTCTCGGGCTCCGAGCAGTACTTC
CASSLVSGSEQYF
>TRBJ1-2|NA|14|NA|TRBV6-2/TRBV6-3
TGTGCCAGCAGTTCGGACGGTGTGGTCTATGGCTACACCTTC
CASSSDGVVYGYTF
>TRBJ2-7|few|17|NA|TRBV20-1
TGCAGTGCTAGAGAGGGGGGGCTCCAGTGGCGCTCCTACGAGCAGTACTTC
CSAREGGLQWRSYEQYF
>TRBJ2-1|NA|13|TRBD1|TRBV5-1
TGCGCCAGCAGCCTCGTACTGGGACAGCCTCAGTTCTTC
CASSLVLGQPQFF
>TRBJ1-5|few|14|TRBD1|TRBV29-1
TGCAGCGCCCGGACAGGGGCTACCAATCAGCCCCAGCATTTT
CSARTGATNQPQHF
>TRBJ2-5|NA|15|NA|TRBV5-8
TGTGCCAGCAGCTCCGGCAGGGAGTTCCAAGAGACCCAGTACTTC
CASSSGREFQETQYF
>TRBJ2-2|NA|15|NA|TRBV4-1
TGCGCCAGCAGCCAAGAAAACAGTAGGTTCGGGGAGCTGTTTTTT
CASSQENSRFGELFF
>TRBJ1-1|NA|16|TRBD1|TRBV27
TGTGCCAGCAGTTCTTCAGGGGGCTCTAAGAGGACTGAAGCTTTCTTT
CASSSSGGSKRTEAFF
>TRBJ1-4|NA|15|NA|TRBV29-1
TGCAGCGTTGAAAGCCCTTGGACGGGTAGGGGGAAACTGTTTTTT
CSVESPWTGRGKLFF
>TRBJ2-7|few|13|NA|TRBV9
TGTGCCAGCAGCGTAGCCCCCCGTGACGAGCAGTACTTC
CASSVAPRDEQYF
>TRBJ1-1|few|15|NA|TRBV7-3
TGTGCCAGCAGCTTAAGCGGTCTCGCGAACACTGAAGCTTTCTTT
CASSLSGLANTEAFF
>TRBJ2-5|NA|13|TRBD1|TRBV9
TGTGCCAGCAGCGCGTCGACAGGGGACGACCAGTACTTC
CASSASTGDDQYF
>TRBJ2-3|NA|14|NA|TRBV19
TGTGCCAGTAGAGCGGCTCCCGGGGCAAATACGCAGTATTTT
CASRAAPGANTQYF
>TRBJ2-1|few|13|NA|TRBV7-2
TGTGCCAGCAGCTTAGTATGGGGAAGTGAGCAGTTCTTC
CASSLVWGSEQFF